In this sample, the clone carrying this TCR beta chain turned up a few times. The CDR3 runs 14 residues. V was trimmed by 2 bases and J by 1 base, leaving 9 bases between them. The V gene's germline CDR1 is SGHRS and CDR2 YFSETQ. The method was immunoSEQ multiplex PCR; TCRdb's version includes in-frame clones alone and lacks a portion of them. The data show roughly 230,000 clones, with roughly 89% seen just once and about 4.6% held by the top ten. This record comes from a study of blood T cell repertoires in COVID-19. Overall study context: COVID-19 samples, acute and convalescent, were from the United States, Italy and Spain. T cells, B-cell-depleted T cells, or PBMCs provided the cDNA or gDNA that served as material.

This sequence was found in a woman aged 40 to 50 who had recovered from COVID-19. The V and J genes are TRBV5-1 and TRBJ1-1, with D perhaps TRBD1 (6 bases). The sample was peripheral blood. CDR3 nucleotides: TGCGCCAGCAGCTTTGGACAGCCGAACACTGAAGCTTTCTTT. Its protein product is CASSFGQPNTEAFF.